This passage covers 15 T cell receptor beta chains from one sample sequenced in a study of T cells after yellow fever vaccination. TCRdb re-called the 5' RACE reads with MiXCR, one entry per CDR3 protein. This sample has 13,000 to 15,000 distinct CDR3 sequences, with less than 7.5% found just once. The sample consisted of PBMCs, either bulk or a sorted T-cell subset (CD4+, CD8+, memory, or dextramer-sorted; not recorded which), taken on the day of the yellow fever booster vaccination. The origin of the receptors is a man aged 18 to 29 who received the YFV17D yellow fever vaccine.

This clonotype was seen repeatedly, ten times or more. The chain carries TRBV15 and TRBJ2-7; D is unresolved. CDR3 length equals 13 residues. The V gene lost 0 bases and the J gene lost 4 bases, with 7 bases spanning the gap. Germline loops: CDR1 LNHNV, CDR2 YYDKDF (reference sequence). CDR3 region: CATSRDSGYEQYV. The DNA of the CDR3 is TGTGCCACCAGCAGAGATTCCGGTTACGAGCAGTACGTC.

This clonotype was found many times. The J gene is TRBJ1-2, the V gene TRBV12-3 or TRBV12-4; 9 bases agree with TRBD1. The CDR3 has 13 amino acids. The trim removed 4 bases at V and 4 bases at J, leaving 1 base unmatched. CDR3 sequence: CASSSGQGYGYTF. In nucleotides, the CDR3 is TGTGCCAGCAGTTCGGGACAGGGCTATGGCTACACCTTC.

The CDR3 loop is CASSRDKDEQYV. CDR3 nucleotide sequence: TGCGCCAGCAGCCGGGATAAGGACGAGCAGTACGTC. J is TRBJ2-7 and V is TRBV4-3; no definite D call. The V gene lost 4 bases and the J gene lost 5 bases, with 9 bases spanning the gap. The CDR3 contains 12 residues. Germline V lookup: CDR1 LGHNA, CDR2 YSLEER.

This clonotype came up many times. The V gene is TRBV6-1, the J gene TRBJ1-6, with D hard to call. Germline values: CDR1 MNHNS, CDR2 SASEGT. Trimming removed 2 bases from V and 8 bases from J, with 16 bases in between. The CDR3 is made up of 16 amino acids. The CDR3 DNA reads TGTGCCAGCAGTGAATCCCAGAAGGCCTGGGATTCACCCCTCCACTTT. The encoded protein is CASSESQKAWDSPLHF.

This clonotype has ten or more counts. This sequence joins TRBV18 and TRBJ2-7, with no clear D. Trimming cost V 1 base and J 6 bases, with 7 bases left between them. The CDR3 spans 12 residues. Germline assignment: CDR1 KGHSH and CDR2 LQKENI. The CDR3, as DNA: TGTGCCAGCTCACCACAACGGAGCGAGCAGTACTTC. Translation: CASSPQRSEQYF.

This clonotype came up many times. This sequence joins TRBV5-1 and TRBJ2-7; D gene unclear. The CDR3 covers 12 residues. V lost 1 base, J lost 4 bases, and 6 bases lay in between. The V gene's germline CDR1 is SGHRS and CDR2 YFSETQ. CDR3 loop: CASSLWAYEQYF. The CDR3 DNA sequence: TGCGCCAGCAGCTTGTGGGCTTACGAGCAGTACTTC.

In its sample, this clonotype was seen many times. The gene calls are TRBV7-2 and TRBJ2-1; D perhaps matches TRBD2 (6 bases). V was trimmed by 6 bases and J by 2 bases, leaving 14 bases between them. The germline V gene has CDR1 SGHTA and CDR2 FQGNSA. The CDR3 extends over 15 amino acids. CDR3 bases: TGTGCCAGCAGTCCACAATGGGGGGCCTACAATGAGCAGTTCTTC. Translated, it gives CASSPQWGAYNEQFF.

By share of the sample, this clonotype is medium-sized (0.01 to 0.1%). The V gene is TRBV12-3 or TRBV12-4, the J gene TRBJ2-7; 9 nucleotides align to TRBD2. J gave up 1 base and V 7 bases, and 8 bases lay outside the gene matches. The CDR3 is 15 amino acids. The CDR3 region has the DNA TGTGCCAGCACCCTACAAGCGGGGGGATCCTACGAGCAGTACTTC. It yields the protein CASTLQAGGSYEQYF.

Within the sample, this clonotype is medium-sized. This chain joins TRBV3-1 and TRBJ2-7; weak D call: TRBD1 (6 bases). Between the trimmed V and J ends, which lost 3 bases and 0 bases, there was a span of 6 bases. Germline CDR1 is LGHDT and CDR2 is YNNKEL (reference sequence). The CDR3 has 13 amino acids. The DNA for the CDR3 is TGTGCCAGCAGCCAGGGGGCCTCCTACGAGCAGTACGTC. Translation gives CASSQGASYEQYV.

This clonotype came up many times. This chain uses TRBV6-4 with TRBJ2-1; 10 nucleotides agree with TRBD2. Germline V gene lookup returns CDR1 MRHNA and CDR2 SNTAGT. The CDR3 is made up of 15 amino acids. V trimming: 4 bases; J trimming: 2 bases; junction bases outside the gene matches: 2. CDR3 region: CASSGTSGTYNEQFF. For the CDR3, the DNA is TGTGCCAGCAGTGGGACTAGCGGAACCTACAATGAGCAGTTCTTC.

In its sample, this clonotype ranks as medium-sized (0.01 to 0.1%). The genes are TRBV10-3 and TRBJ2-1; 8 nucleotides match TRBD2. The V gene end was trimmed by 6 bases and the J gene end by 4 bases; junction bases not matched to a gene: 5. Germline-derived CDR1 and CDR2 are ENHRY and SYGVKD. CDR3 length equals 14 residues. The CDR3 loop reads CAISPGTSYNEQFF. CDR3 coding DNA: TGTGCCATCAGCCCCGGGACTAGTTACAATGAGCAGTTCTTC.

This clonotype has ten or more counts. The gene calls are TRBV13 and TRBJ2-3; 7 bases map to TRBD2. With V trimmed by 2 bases and J by 4 bases, 6 bases remained unmatched. This CDR3 is built from 15 residues. Germline lookup yields CDR1 PRHDT and CDR2 FYEKMQ (reference sequence). CDR3 region: CASSLSGEGPDTQYF. DNA for the CDR3: TGTGCCAGCAGCTTAAGCGGGGAGGGGCCAGATACGCAGTATTTT. Based on the CDR3 plus reference TRBV13 and TRBJ2-3, the full variable domain is AAGVIQSPRHLIKEKRETATLKCYPIPRHDTVYWYQQGPGQDPQFLISFYEKMQSDKGSIPDRFSAQQFSDYHSELNMSSLELGDSALYFCASSLSGEGPDTQYFGPGTRLTVL.

In this sample, this clonotype turned up many times. The rearrangement links TRBV5-1 to TRBJ1-1; TRBD1 is a possible D gene (6 bases). The CDR3 has 15 residues. Germline CDR1 SGHRS, CDR2 YFSETQ. The V gene lost 9 bases and the J gene lost 1 base, with 19 bases spanning the gap. This CDR3 reads CATRNGGAGNTEAFF. DNA for the CDR3: TGCGCCACCCGGAACGGGGGCGCCGGGAACACTGAAGCTTTCTTT.

The chain combines TRBV12-3 or TRBV12-4 with TRBJ1-3; D is ambiguous. CDR3 length: 12 residues. The V end was cut by 6 bases, the J end by 5 bases, with 8 bases between. The CDR3 DNA reads TGTGCCAGCAGCTCACTAAGAAACACCATATATTTT. Its protein product is CASSSLRNTIYF.

This clonotype was picked up many times. This rearrangement joins TRBV4-3 to TRBJ1-6; no reliable D call. The V end lost 0 bases, the J end lost 1 base, and 16 bases lay between the germline ends. Germline V lookup: CDR1 LGHNA, CDR2 YSLEER. This CDR3 spans 19 amino acids. CDR3 DNA sequence: TGCGCCAGCAGCCAAGATACTCCAACACCAGGATCCTATAATTCACCCCTCCACTTT. Its translation: CASSQDTPTPGSYNSPLHF.